Listed below are T cell receptor beta chains from one sample, sequenced in a study of cytomegalovirus exposure and HLA in healthy donors. This table comes from immunoSEQ multiplex PCR, and its TCRdb copy is limited to in-frame clones, with some not included. Of 150,000 to 200,000 clones in the sample, 65% to 85% are singletons; the top ten hold 1.5% to 2%. The sample comprised PBMCs. These receptors were collected from a young man in good health and CMV-seronegative. Each CDR3 is given with its conserved first and last residue. D genes are given only for firm matches. For some rows the clone size is stated as once, few or many, or as a class when expanded; others skip it.

v_gene	j_gene	abundance	d_gene	CDR3aa	CDR3nt
TRBV7-2	TRBJ2-5	-	TRBD2	CASRTSGLQETQYF	TGTGCCAGCAGGACTAGCGGGCTCCAAGAGACCCAGTACTTC
TRBV13	TRBJ2-2	-	TRBD1	CASSPQGVATGELFF	TGTGCCAGCAGCCCACAGGGGGTGGCAACCGGGGAGCTGTTTTTT
TRBV7-9	TRBJ2-2	-	TRBD1	CASSQGAINTGELFF	TGTGCCAGCAGCCAGGGGGCCATTAACACCGGGGAGCTGTTTTTT
TRBV28	TRBJ2-3	-	TRBD1	CASSFMGQGWGTDTQYF	TGTGCCAGCAGTTTTATGGGACAGGGTTGGGGCACAGATACGCAGTATTTT
TRBV5-1	TRBJ2-3	few	TRBD1	CASRAGEGQDFRTDTQYF	TGCGCCAGCAGGGCCGGTGAGGGACAGGACTTTCGGACAGATACGCAGTATTTT
TRBV5-1	TRBJ2-7	-	TRBD1	CASSENRGDEQYF	TGCGCCAGCAGCGAAAACAGGGGGGACGAGCAGTACTTC
TRBV5-3	TRBJ2-7	-	TRBD2	CARSFRTSARDEQYF	TGTGCCAGAAGCTTCAGGACTAGCGCTAGGGACGAGCAGTACTTC
TRBV29-1	TRBJ2-7	-	-	CSVEETVAHEQYF	TGCAGCGTTGAAGAGACAGTCGCCCACGAGCAGTACTTC
TRBV7-2	TRBJ2-7	few	TRBD2	CASSFGLAGSEQYF	TGTGCCAGCAGCTTCGGACTAGCGGGGAGCGAGCAGTACTTC
TRBV7-2	TRBJ2-2	-	TRBD1	CASSLSGTAPGELFF	TGTGCCAGCAGCTTATCCGGGACAGCCCCGGGGGAGCTGTTTTTT
TRBV5-1	TRBJ1-2	-	-	CASSLGAQGGYGYTF	TGCGCCAGCAGCTTGGGGGCACAGGGCGGCTATGGCTACACCTTC
TRBV9	TRBJ1-1	-	TRBD1	CASSARTGIKLNTEAFF	TGTGCCAGCAGCGCCAGGACAGGGATAAAATTGAACACTGAAGCTTTCTTT
TRBV9	TRBJ2-1	-	TRBD2	CASSVGVSGGNEQFF	TGTGCCAGCAGCGTAGGGGTTAGCGGGGGAAATGAGCAGTTCTTC
TRBV5-8	TRBJ2-3	-	TRBD1	CASSPGTESTDTQYF	TGTGCCAGCAGCCCCGGGACAGAAAGCACAGATACGCAGTATTTT
TRBV4-2	TRBJ2-1	few	TRBD2	CASSQGLAGAGEQFF	TGTGCCAGCAGCCAGGGACTAGCGGGAGCCGGTGAGCAGTTCTTC
TRBV30	TRBJ1-3	-	-	CAFRSGNTIYF	TGTGCCTTTCGCTCTGGAAACACCATATATTTT
TRBV5-1	TRBJ2-7	-	-	CASSLVLGATYEQYF	TGCGCCAGCAGCTTGGTCCTAGGGGCCACCTACGAGCAGTACTTC